This TCR beta chain is drawn from a study of blood T cell repertoires in COVID-19. In the study overall: Collection of acute and convalescent COVID-19 samples took place in the United States, Italy and Spain. The cDNA or gDNA used as material had been derived from T cells, B-cell-depleted T cells, or PBMCs.

V shed 6 bases and J 0 bases; nucleotides not matched to a gene: 13. CDR1 is SQVTM, CDR2 ANQGSEA, per germline. The CDR3 covers 16 residues. This clone was seen once. As processed by the authors: Researchers report that nucleated cell counts were estimated from reference gene primer amplification. TCRdb keeps only in-frame clones here, not all; method: immunoSEQ multiplex PCR. That table furnishes V, J and clone size, whereas the DNA furnished D and trimming. This sample yields over 110,000 clones, of which approximately 81% are seen a single time; 7.5% to 9% belongs to the top ten. The source is a human donor in a cohort sampled during active COVID-19. The chain is built from TRBV29-1 and TRBJ1-2, with 7 bases fitting TRBD1. Sequencing used peripheral blood. The CDR3 loop reads CSVLGQGVSTNYGYTF. CDR3 DNA sequence: TGCAGCGTCCTGGGGCAGGGGGTATCCACTAACTATGGCTACACCTTC.